A selection of T cell receptor beta chains follows, all from one sample in a study of cytomegalovirus exposure and HLA in healthy donors. Profiling relied on immunoSEQ multiplex PCR, and the TCRdb table lists in-frame clones only, not all of them. The repertoire includes fewer than 300,000 clones, over 70% of them detected once, and about 0.3% sits in the top ten. Sequenced material: PBMCs. The receptors derive from a girl aged 2-10 years in good health and CMV-seronegative. The CDR3 runs from the conserved cysteine through the conserved F or W. A D gene is named only where the DNA matches it firmly. Only part of the rows carry a size: once, few, many, or a class if the clone is expanded.

d_gene	v_gene	len	j_gene	abundance	CDR3nt	CDR3aa
TRBD2	TRBV6-1	13	TRBJ2-1	.	TGTGCCAGCATACGAGCGGGGATAAATGAGCAGTTCTTC	CASIRAGINEQFF
TRBD2	TRBV28	15	TRBJ2-3	.	TGTGCCAGCAGCCCTCTAGCGGGAGAGGCAGATACGCAGTATTTT	CASSPLAGEADTQYF
.	TRBV30	13	TRBJ2-1	.	TGTGCCGGTGAACAGGGGAGGATCAATGAGCAGTTCTTC	CAGEQGRINEQFF
TRBD1	TRBV9	14	TRBJ1-5	.	TGTGCCAGCAACAGCAGGGGGCAAGGGCAGCCCCAGCATTTT	CASNSRGQGQPQHF
.	TRBV28	17	TRBJ2-7	.	TGTGCCAGCAGAAAAGACCTCAGGGGTCGTGGTTTCTACGAGCAGTACTTC	CASRKDLRGRGFYEQYF
TRBD2	TRBV27	18	TRBJ2-1	.	TGTGCCAGCAGTTTTGCCTTTGGGCGGGAGCTTCCCTACAATGAGCAGTTCTTC	CASSFAFGRELPYNEQFF
TRBD1	TRBV5-1	15	TRBJ2-2	.	TGCGCCAGCAGCTGGGGACAGGGCAACACCGGGGAGCTGTTTTTT	CASSWGQGNTGELFF
.	TRBV5-1	14	TRBJ1-3	.	TGCGCCAGCAGCTCGCCCGCCCAGGGAAACACCATATATTTT	CASSSPAQGNTIYF
.	TRBV4-1	16	TRBJ2-1	.	TGCGCCAGCAGCCAAGAGGGGTCAAGGGGCTACAATGAGCAGTTCTTC	CASSQEGSRGYNEQFF
.	TRBV5-1	17	TRBJ2-3	.	TGCGCCAGCAGCGGGACCGGGACTCACACACAAGCGGATACGCAGTATTTT	CASSGTGTHTQADTQYF
.	TRBV19	15	TRBJ2-7	few	TGTGCCAGTAGTACGGGACAAGGCCCGGGCTACGAGCAGTACTTC	CASSTGQGPGYEQYF
TRBD2	TRBV5-1	14	TRBJ2-5	once	TGCGCCTCTGCGCTCCGGGGGGATTGGGAGACCCAGTACTTC	CASALRGDWETQYF
.	TRBV19	18	TRBJ1-4	.	TGTGCCAGTAGTAAAGGACAGATCTCCCTTTACTATAATGAAAAACTGTTTTTT	CASSKGQISLYYNEKLFF
.	TRBV28	17	TRBJ1-3	.	TGTGCCAGCGGCGGGGGCGGCAGTTTTTACTCTGGAAACACCATATATTTT	CASGGGGSFYSGNTIYF
TRBD1	TRBV13	17	TRBJ2-1	.	TGTGCCAGCAGCGACAGGGAAGCCGACAACCTGCACAATGAGCAGTTCTTC	CASSDREADNLHNEQFF